What follows are 27 T cell receptor beta chains derived from one specimen sequenced in a study of shared T cell receptors in the human thymus. TCRdb keeps only in-frame clones here, not all; method: immunoSEQ multiplex PCR. The sample yields hundreds of thousands of clones, 70% to 90% seen once. The sample was also linked to a second study, of human thymus T cells.

Material: thymocytes. These receptors were collected from a boy in the first two years of life with a congenital heart defect.

V gene TRBV6-5 combines with J gene TRBJ1-2, with D possibly being TRBD1 (6 bases). CDR1 and CDR2 (germline): MNHEY, SVGAGI. Trimming took off 5 bases at V and 11 bases at J, with 15 bases between the two ends. CDR3 length: 12 residues. The CDR3 region is CASSPTGQKYTF. The CDR3 DNA reads TGTGCCAGCAGTCCGACAGGTCAGAAGTACACCTTC.

V and J are TRBV4-1 and TRBJ2-1, with TRBD2 as a possible D gene (5 bases). Germline CDR1 MGHRA, CDR2 YSYEKL. V lost 3 bases, J lost 5 bases, and 20 bases lay in between. The CDR3 is 17 amino acids. Here the CDR3 DNA reads TGCGCCAGCAGCCATGCCGCCGGACTGAGTCCCGACAATGAGCAGTTCTTC. Amino acid sequence: CASSHAAGLSPDNEQFF.

This chain joins TRBV28 and TRBJ2-1; TRBD2 matches 9 bases. There are 20 residues in the CDR3. Germline CDR1 MDHEN, CDR2 SYDVKM. The trim removed 6 bases at V and 0 bases at J, leaving 18 bases unmatched. CDR3 residues: CASSLIPSPSGASSYNEQFF. The CDR3 nucleotides read TGTGCCAGCAGCCTTATCCCCTCCCCTAGCGGGGCCAGCTCCTACAATGAGCAGTTCTTC.

V usage is TRBV5-1 and J usage is TRBJ2-3; no reliable D call. V was cut by 0 bases and J by 4 bases, with 12 bases left in between. The CDR3 is 15 residues long. Germline loops: CDR1 SGHRS, CDR2 YFSETQ. The CDR3 protein is CASSLGSSVPDTQYF. The CDR3 bases are TGCGCCAGCAGCTTGGGCTCCAGCGTACCAGATACGCAGTATTTT.

The rearrangement joins TRBV19 to TRBJ1-4; weak D call: TRBD1 (6 bases). Germline V CDR1 and CDR2: LNHDA, SQIVND (reference sequence). Trimming left V 3 bases short and J 5 bases short, with 16 bases between. This CDR3 spans 16 amino acids. The DNA of the CDR3 is TGTGCCAGTAGTATTCCAACAGGGCCACCGAATGAAAAACTGTTTTTT. This gives the protein CASSIPTGPPNEKLFF. Looking up the rest from reference TRBV19 and TRBJ1-4 gives the full variable domain: DGGITQSPKYLFRKEGQNVTLSCEQNLNHDAMYWYRQDPGQGLRLIYYSQIVNDFQKGDIAEGYSVSREKKESFPLTVTSAQKNPTAFYLCASSIPTGPPNEKLFFGSGTQLSVL.

This rearrangement joins TRBV30 to TRBJ1-4; D unresolved. CDR1 and CDR2 (germline): GTSNPN, SVGIG (reference sequence). This CDR3 spans 18 amino acids. Trimming shortened V by 3 bases and J by 2 bases, and 22 bases separated the two germline ends. CDR3 loop: CAWRAGRSSLWTNEKLFF. The CDR3 DNA sequence: TGTGCCTGGAGAGCGGGCAGGTCCTCTTTGTGGACTAATGAAAAACTGTTTTTT.

The J gene is TRBJ2-7, the V gene TRBV5-1; 13 nucleotides agree with TRBD2. This CDR3 has 15 amino acids. The germline V gene encodes CDR1 SGHRS and CDR2 YFSETQ. After removal of 7 bases from V and 4 bases from J, the junction contained 8 bases not matched to a gene. This CDR3 reads CASAQTSGGGYEQYF. For the CDR3, the DNA is TGCGCCAGCGCCCAAACTAGCGGGGGGGGATACGAGCAGTACTTC. The entire variable domain, with the rest obtained from reference TRBV5-1 and TRBJ2-7, is as follows: KAGVTQTPRYLIKTRGQQVTLSCSPISGHRSVSWYQQTPGQGLQFLFEYFSETQRNKGNFPGRFSGRQFSNSRSEMNVSTLELGDSALYLCASAQTSGGGYEQYFGPGTRLTVT.

This chain links TRBV7-2 with TRBJ2-1; 7 bases map to TRBD2. V shed 2 bases, J shed 7 bases, and the junction held 17 bases outside the gene matches. Germline V gene sequence: CDR1 SGHTA, CDR2 FQGNSA. There are 18 residues in the CDR3. In DNA, the CDR3 is TGTGCCAGCAGCTTAACCTCAAGCGGGATACCGTCGAAGAATGAGCAGTTCTTC. Protein product: CASSLTSSGIPSKNEQFF.

The V and J genes are TRBV5-1 and TRBJ2-7, with 9 bases aligning to TRBD2. The ends lost 4 bases at V and 7 bases at J; junction bases unmatched: 6. Looked up from germline, CDR1 is SGHRS and CDR2 is YFSETQ. The CDR3 is 13 amino acids. The CDR3 DNA reads as TGCGCCAGCAGCCCGGGACTAGCTTTGGAGCAGTACTTC. Residues: CASSPGLALEQYF.

CDR3 bases: TGCAGCGTTGAAGGTTACAGGGAGATGAACACTGAAGCTTTCTTT. This gives the protein CSVEGYREMNTEAFF. This rearrangement joins TRBV29-1 to TRBJ1-1, with D perhaps matching TRBD1 (6 bases). This CDR3 has 15 amino acids. Germline V gene sequence: CDR1 SQVTM, CDR2 ANQGSEA. V was shortened by 1 base and J by 0 bases, with 12 bases between the two germline ends.

J is TRBJ1-2 and V is TRBV11-2, with D possibly matching TRBD1 (5 bases). The CDR3 sequence is 13 residues long. Germline V CDR1 and CDR2: SGHAT, FQNNGV. With 4 bases removed from V and 8 bases from J, the gap between germline ends came to 14 bases. The CDR3 protein is CASSSRAGYGYTF. The CDR3 coding sequence is TGTGCCAGCAGCTCCCGGGCAGGGTACGGCTACACCTTC.

This clone has more than one count but fewer than ten. The genes are TRBV6-6 and TRBJ1-3; 9 bases are a match to TRBD1. Germline CDR1 and CDR2: MNHNY and SVGAGI (reference sequence). This CDR3 has 15 amino acids. V lost 6 bases to trimming and J lost 1 base; unmatched junction nucleotides: 4. Written as DNA, the CDR3 is TGTGCCAGCAGAGCGGGACAGGGATCTGGAAACACCATATATTTT. Encoded protein: CASRAGQGSGNTIYF.

The CDR3 region has the DNA TGTGCCAGCAACGGGAATGAAAAACTGTTTTTT. Protein product: CASNGNEKLFF. This chain links TRBV28 with TRBJ1-4; D is unresolved. V lost 7 bases and J 5 bases, leaving 5 bases between the germline ends. This CDR3 comprises 11 residues. Per the germline V gene, CDR1 is MDHEN and CDR2 is SYDVKM.

The chain employs TRBV5-6 and TRBJ2-1, with D perhaps TRBD2 (5 bases). V was clipped by 4 bases and J by 2 bases, with 16 bases between them. Germline values: CDR1 SGHDT, CDR2 YYEEEE. This CDR3 is 16 amino acids long. CDR3 nucleotides: TGTGCCAGCAGCACCAAAGGGAGCGGAGCCTACAATGAGCAGTTCTTC. As protein: CASSTKGSGAYNEQFF.

The V and J genes are TRBV30 and TRBJ2-3; 10 bases agree with TRBD2. V shed 3 bases, J shed 3 bases, and the junction held 3 bases outside the gene matches. Germline assignment: CDR1 GTSNPN and CDR2 SVGIG (reference sequence). The CDR3 consists of 14 residues. This CDR3 is CAWSRTSGTDTQYF. The CDR3 region has the DNA TGTGCCTGGAGCAGGACTAGCGGTACAGATACGCAGTATTTT.

The chain has TRBV25-1 and TRBJ1-5; TRBD1 might be the D (5 bases). V was shortened by 5 bases and J by 5 bases, with 13 bases between the two germline ends. CDR3 length equals 14 residues. Germline values: CDR1 MGHDK, CDR2 SYGVNS. The DNA for the CDR3 is TGTGCCAGCAGTCCTAAGGGGCTCGATCAGCCCCAGCATTTT. Translating it yields CASSPKGLDQPQHF.

The rearrangement uses TRBV19 and TRBJ1-5; 8 bases line up with TRBD1. This CDR3 has 14 amino acids. J was trimmed by 5 bases and V by 4 bases; bases with no gene match: 4. From germline, CDR1 is LNHDA and CDR2 SQIVND (reference sequence). CDR3 nucleotide sequence: TGTGCCAGTAGTAACAGGGGGAAGCATCAGCCCCAGCATTTT. Translating it yields CASSNRGKHQPQHF.

The chain is built from TRBV19 and TRBJ2-1, with 9 bases fitting TRBD1. J was trimmed by 7 bases and V by 6 bases; bases with no gene match: 7. This CDR3 is built from 14 residues. In germline, CDR1 is LNHDA, CDR2 SQIVND (reference sequence). CDR3 DNA: TGTGCCAGTAGACTGGGACAGGGTGAGAATGAGCAGTTCTTC. Translating gives CASRLGQGENEQFF.

The chain uses TRBV2 and TRBJ1-2; no clear D gene. Deletions cut 4 bases from V and 0 bases from J, with 9 bases between. Germline V gives CDR1 SNHLY, CDR2 FYNNEI. The CDR3 has 14 amino acids. The DNA of the CDR3 is TGTGCCAGCAGTGTTCCGGGAGCTAACTATGGCTACACCTTC. Its translation is CASSVPGANYGYTF. The entire variable domain, with the rest obtained from reference TRBV2 and TRBJ1-2, is as follows: EPEVTQTPSHQVTQMGQEVILRCVPISNHLYFYWYRQILGQKVEFLVSFYNNEISEKSEIFDDQFSVERPDGSNFTLKIRSTKLEDSAMYFCASSVPGANYGYTFGSGTRLTVV.

This chain joins TRBV7-9 and TRBJ1-2, with 7 bases aligning to TRBD1. From germline, CDR1 is SEHNR and CDR2 FQNEAQ (reference sequence). The CDR3 is 12 residues long. Trimming removed 5 bases from V and 4 bases from J; junction bases left unmatched: 1. Here the CDR3 reads CASSDRVYGYTF. The CDR3, as DNA: TGTGCCAGCAGCGACAGGGTCTATGGCTACACCTTC.

This clone appeared a single time. V usage is TRBV6-5 and J usage is TRBJ2-7; TRBD1 agrees at 9 bases. Losses at the gene ends were 2 bases for V and 7 bases for J; bases not matched to a gene: 12. The germline gives CDR1 MNHEY, CDR2 SVGAGI. CDR3 length: 16 residues. This chain's CDR3 is CASSYSWGQGVREQYF. CDR3 bases: TGTGCCAGCAGTTACAGTTGGGGACAGGGTGTTCGGGAGCAGTACTTC.

The rearrangement uses TRBV28 and TRBJ2-1; 7 positions agree with TRBD2. This CDR3 region has 16 residues. The V segment lost 2 bases and the J segment 0 bases; nucleotides outside the gene matches: 4. CDR1 MDHEN and CDR2 SYDVKM come from the germline V gene. In DNA form, the CDR3 reads TGTGCCAGCAGTTTAACTAGCGATAGCTCCTACAATGAGCAGTTCTTC. Translation gives CASSLTSDSSYNEQFF.

The chain links TRBV14 to TRBJ1-2; D remains ambiguous. The germline V gene encodes CDR1 SGHDN and CDR2 FVKESK. V was cut by 4 bases and J by 4 bases, with 13 bases left in between. The length of the CDR3 is 14 residues. CDR3 protein: CASSPLWASYGYTF. The CDR3 DNA reads TGTGCCAGCAGCCCACTCTGGGCGAGCTATGGCTACACCTTC.

This chain connects TRBV29-1 to TRBJ1-2; TRBD1 agrees at 7 bases. Germline trimming cut 5 bases from V and 8 bases from J; bases unmatched to any gene: 8. The germline V gene encodes CDR1 SQVTM and CDR2 ANQGSEA. The CDR3 sequence is 12 residues long. CDR3 nucleotides: TGCAGCGTTTGGGACAGATCTAGGGGCTACACCTTC. It is translated as CSVWDRSRGYTF.

The V gene is TRBV6-1, the J gene TRBJ2-2, with 9 bases aligning to TRBD1. The germline V gene encodes CDR1 MNHNS and CDR2 SASEGT. The CDR3 consists of 14 residues. V lost 4 bases to trimming and J lost 3 bases; unmatched junction nucleotides: 0. CDR3 residues: CASSGTGDTGELFF. The CDR3, as DNA: TGTGCCAGCAGTGGGACAGGGGACACCGGGGAGCTGTTTTTT.

This clone was observed a few times. The chain links TRBV7-9 to TRBJ2-7; TRBD1 is a possible D gene (5 bases). CDR1 is SEHNR and CDR2 is FQNEAQ in the germline V gene (reference sequence). Deletions cut 5 bases from V and 7 bases from J, with 12 bases between. This CDR3 contains 12 residues. As DNA, the CDR3 is TGTGCCAGCAGCGGTAGGGGTGCGGAGCAGTACTTC. Translation gives CASSGRGAEQYF.

The rearrangement joins TRBV14 to TRBJ2-2; possible D gene TRBD2, 6 bases. The V end lost 0 bases, the J end lost 6 bases, and 17 bases lay between the germline ends. CDR3 size: 17 residues. The germline gives CDR1 SGHDN, CDR2 FVKESK. The CDR3, as DNA: TGTGCCAGCAGCCAAGAGTGGGCAGGGAGGATCCCCGGGGAGCTGTTTTTT. It yields the protein CASSQEWAGRIPGELFF.